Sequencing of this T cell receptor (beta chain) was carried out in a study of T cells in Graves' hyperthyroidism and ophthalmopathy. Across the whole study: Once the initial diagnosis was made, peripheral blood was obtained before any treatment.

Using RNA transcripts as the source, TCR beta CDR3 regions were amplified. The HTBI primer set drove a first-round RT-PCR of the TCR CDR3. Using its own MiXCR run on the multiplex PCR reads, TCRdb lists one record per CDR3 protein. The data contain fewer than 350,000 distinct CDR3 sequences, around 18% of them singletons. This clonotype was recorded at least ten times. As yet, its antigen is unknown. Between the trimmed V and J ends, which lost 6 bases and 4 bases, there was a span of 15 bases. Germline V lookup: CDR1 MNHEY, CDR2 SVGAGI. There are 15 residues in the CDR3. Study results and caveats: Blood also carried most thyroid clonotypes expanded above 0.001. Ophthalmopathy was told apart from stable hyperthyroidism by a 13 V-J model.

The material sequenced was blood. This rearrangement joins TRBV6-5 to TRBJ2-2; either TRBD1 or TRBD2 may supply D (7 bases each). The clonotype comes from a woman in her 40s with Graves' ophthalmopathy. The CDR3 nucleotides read TGTGCCAGCAGCCCCGGCAGGGGGGGCACCGGGGAGCTGTTTTTT. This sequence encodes CASSPGRGGTGELFF.